These T cell receptor beta chains were read from a single sample in a study of blood T cell repertoires in COVID-19. Repertoires were generated with immunoSEQ multiplex PCR, while TCRdb's copy carries only in-frame clones and drops some. The data contain a few hundred thousand clones, just over 85% of them seen just once; the ten biggest clones take up about 4.5%. The sample taken for sequencing was peripheral blood. The source of these receptors is a man aged 50-60 years with acute or convalescent COVID-19. The CDR3 runs from the conserved cysteine through the conserved F or W. Each record gives: clone size, J gene, D gene, CDR3 length, V gene, CDR3 DNA, CDR3 protein. A D gene is named only where the DNA matches it firmly. A clone size is listed for some rows: how often the clone was seen (once, few, many), or a class if it is expanded.

>NA|TRBJ1-2|NA|13|TRBV5-1
TGCGCCAGCAGCTTCAACACCTACGGGGGCTACACCTTC
CASSFNTYGGYTF
>NA|TRBJ1-6|NA|20|TRBV1
TGCACCAGCAGCCAGAACCCGGGACAGGGTGTTGTATCCTATAATTCACCCCTCCACTTT
CTSSQNPGQGVVSYNSPLHF
>NA|TRBJ1-2|NA|13|TRBV5-1
TGCGCCAGCAGCTCAGGGGTGGGCTATGGCTACACCTTC
CASSSGVGYGYTF
>NA|TRBJ1-2|NA|15|TRBV19
TGTGCCAGTAGTATACAGGTTTCAGCTAACTATGGCTACACCTTC
CASSIQVSANYGYTF
>NA|TRBJ2-1|NA|15|TRBV5-1
TGCGCCAGCAGCTTGGGGGTCAGGGAATACAATGAGCAGTTCTTC
CASSLGVREYNEQFF
>NA|TRBJ2-7|TRBD2|17|TRBV7-8
TGTGCCAGCAGCTTAGTTGTTGGCCTAGCGGAAACCTACGAGCAGTACTTC
CASSLVVGLAETYEQYF
>many|TRBJ1-2|TRBD1|13|TRBV5-1
TGCGCCAGCAGCTTGGGTAGGGGGCAAGGCTACACCTTC
CASSLGRGQGYTF
>NA|TRBJ1-2|TRBD1|13|TRBV6-6
TGTGCCACAGCCGGGACAGATATCTATGGCTACACCTTC
CATAGTDIYGYTF
>NA|TRBJ2-1|TRBD1|17|TRBV27
TGTGCCAGCAGTACGGGACAGGGGGCACAGCTCGGGAATGAGCAGTTCTTC
CASSTGQGAQLGNEQFF
>NA|TRBJ1-2|NA|14|TRBV7-2
TGTGCCAGCAGCTTAGAGGGGAAGCTCTATGGCTACACCTTC
CASSLEGKLYGYTF
>NA|TRBJ1-5|TRBD1|14|TRBV2
TGTGCCAGCACGGGACAGGGGGCGAATCAGCCCCAGCATTTT
CASTGQGANQPQHF
>NA|TRBJ1-4|TRBD1|14|TRBV30
TGTGCCTCTAAAAGACAGGGGACGGGTGAAAAACTGTTTTTT
CASKRQGTGEKLFF
>NA|TRBJ1-2|NA|15|TRBV11-2
TGTGCCAGCAGCTTACAAAACGGGCAGGGGCATGGCTACACCTTC
CASSLQNGQGHGYTF
>NA|TRBJ2-3|NA|15|TRBV24-1
TGTGCCACCAGTGAAGGGGGGGGACTAAGAGATACGCAGTATTTT
CATSEGGGLRDTQYF
>NA|TRBJ2-3|TRBD1|15|TRBV11-2
TGTGCCAGCAGCACCCGACAGGGGTCCACAGATACGCAGTATTTT
CASSTRQGSTDTQYF
>few|TRBJ2-7|TRBD2|16|TRBV18
TGTGCCAGCTCCCCTGGGACTAGCGGGGGGGCGGCCGAGCAGTACTTC
CASSPGTSGGAAEQYF
>NA|TRBJ1-1|NA|15|TRBV5-1
TGCGCCAGCAGCTTGGGAGGGTCTCCGAACACTGAAGCTTTCTTT
CASSLGGSPNTEAFF
>NA|TRBJ2-7|TRBD1|17|TRBV2
TGTGCCAGCAGGTCCGGGACAGGGCTATCTTATGGTGACGAGCAGTACTTC
CASRSGTGLSYGDEQYF
>NA|TRBJ1-4|NA|14|TRBV2
TGTGCCAGCGTACGGATAGGGGTGGATGAAAAACTGTTTTTT
CASVRIGVDEKLFF
>NA|TRBJ1-6|NA|14|TRBV7-9
TGTGCCAGCAGCTTAGAAGGGGGACATTCACCCCTCCACTTT
CASSLEGGHSPLHF
>once|TRBJ1-3|NA|15|TRBV3-1/TRBV3-2
TGTGCCAGCAGCCAAGGACGAGCGTCTGGAAACACCATATATTTT
CASSQGRASGNTIYF
>NA|TRBJ2-5|TRBD2|15|TRBV10-1
TGCGCCAGCAGTGAATTAGCGGGGGGCAAAGAGACCCAGTACTTC
CASSELAGGKETQYF
>NA|TRBJ2-1|NA|17|TRBV6-2/TRBV6-3
TGTGCCAGCAGTTACGTCATTGGGGGGGCCGTATACAATGAGCAGTTCTTC
CASSYVIGGAVYNEQFF
>NA|TRBJ1-3|NA|15|TRBV10-2
TGCGCCAGCAGTGCAGTCCAGGGCTCTGGAAACACCATATATTTT
CASSAVQGSGNTIYF
>NA|TRBJ1-5|NA|14|TRBV4-1
TGCGCCAGCAGCCAAGCGGTCCACAATCAGCCCCAGCATTTT
CASSQAVHNQPQHF
>NA|TRBJ2-3|NA|15|TRBV6-6
TGTGCCAGCAGTATCTGGGGAGGCGTGACAGATACGCAGTATTTT
CASSIWGGVTDTQYF
>NA|TRBJ1-1|NA|15|TRBV10-2
TGCGCCAGCAGTGAGTCGGCAGCTGGGAGCACTGAAGCTTTCTTT
CASSESAAGSTEAFF
>NA|TRBJ2-7|TRBD1|14|TRBV4-1
TGCGCCAGCAGCCGGGACAGGGGAAGGGACGAGCAGTACTTC
CASSRDRGRDEQYF
>NA|TRBJ1-2|NA|13|TRBV19
TGTGCCAGTAGTACCTCGCAGGGAAGGGGCTACACCTTC
CASSTSQGRGYTF
>NA|TRBJ1-2|NA|14|TRBV5-5
TGTGCCAGCAGCTTGCGCGATCAGGGGACTGGCTACACCTTC
CASSLRDQGTGYTF
>NA|TRBJ2-5|TRBD1|16|TRBV4-1
TGCGCCAGCAGCTACGGGACAGCCACTATCGGAGAGACCCAGTACTTC
CASSYGTATIGETQYF
>NA|TRBJ1-5|TRBD1|15|TRBV19
TGTGCCAGTAGTATGGACAGGGCAAGCAATCAGCCCCAGCATTTT
CASSMDRASNQPQHF
>NA|TRBJ1-3|TRBD1|17|TRBV7-6
TGTGCCAGCAGCATGGAAACACAGGGGGCGTTCGGAAACACCATATATTTT
CASSMETQGAFGNTIYF
>few|TRBJ2-7|TRBD1|13|TRBV3-1/TRBV3-2
TGTGCCAGCAGCCAGGGGACAGCCTACGAGCAGTACTTC
CASSQGTAYEQYF
>NA|TRBJ1-1|NA|13|TRBV19
TGTGCCAGTGGACAGACAACGAACACTGAAGCTTTCTTT
CASGQTTNTEAFF
>NA|TRBJ1-2|NA|17|TRBV29-1
TGCAGCGTTGAGTCTAGAGGGCAGCAGGGGTCTAACTATGGCTACACCTTC
CSVESRGQQGSNYGYTF
>once|TRBJ1-5|NA|13|TRBV5-6
TGTGCCAGCAGCTTGCGAGGGCGTCAGCCCCAGCATTTT
CASSLRGRQPQHF
>NA|TRBJ2-7|NA|12|TRBV29-1
TGCAGCGCCCACCTAAACTCCTACGAGCAGTACTTC
CSAHLNSYEQYF
>NA|TRBJ1-4|TRBD1|14|TRBV7-9
TGTGCCAGCAGCCAGGGACAGGGGGGTGAAAAACTGTTTTTT
CASSQGQGGEKLFF
>NA|TRBJ1-3|NA|14|TRBV7-2
TGTGCCAGCAGATCTGCCGCGGCTGGAAACACCATATATTTT
CASRSAAAGNTIYF
>NA|TRBJ1-1|TRBD1|13|TRBV10-1
TGCGCCAGCTCCCGGGACAGGCGCGCTGAAGCTTTCTTT
CASSRDRRAEAFF
>NA|TRBJ1-1|NA|15|TRBV14
TGTGCCAGCAGCCGAGACAGTTCCCCGGGCACTGAAGCTTTCTTT
CASSRDSSPGTEAFF
>NA|TRBJ1-4|NA|16|TRBV5-1
TGCGCCAGCAGCTTGGATGGGGGCTTAGCTAATGAAAAACTGTTTTTT
CASSLDGGLANEKLFF
>NA|TRBJ2-2|NA|13|TRBV11-3
TGTGCCAGCAGGTGGGGGGACACCGGGGAGCTGTTTTTT
CASRWGDTGELFF
>NA|TRBJ1-1|TRBD1|13|TRBV2
TGTGCCAGCAGTCGGTACGACCAGGGGGCCGCTTTCTTT
CASSRYDQGAAFF
>NA|TRBJ1-2|NA|14|TRBV5-1
TGCGCCAGCAGCTTGGAACCACAGGGTAGCGGCTACACCTTC
CASSLEPQGSGYTF
>once|TRBJ2-2|NA|15|TRBV5-1
TGCGCCAGCTTAGGAGGGACGGCGAACACCGGGGAGCTGTTTTTT
CASLGGTANTGELFF
>NA|TRBJ1-6|NA|15|TRBV19
TGTGCCAGTAGTATAGGTAGCTCCTATAATTCACCCCTCCACTTT
CASSIGSSYNSPLHF
>NA|TRBJ2-2|TRBD1|16|TRBV18
TGTGCCAGCTCACCACCGGGACAGTGGAACACCGGGGAGCTGTTTTTT
CASSPPGQWNTGELFF
>NA|TRBJ1-4|NA|16|TRBV4-2
TGTGCCAGCAGCTACTCACACAGGGCAACTAATGAAAAACTGTTTTTT
CASSYSHRATNEKLFF
>NA|TRBJ1-6|NA|18|TRBV7-8
TGTGCCAGCAGCCTTGAGGCACCCCCCTGGGTCGAGGATTCACCCCTCCACTTT
CASSLEAPPWVEDSPLHF